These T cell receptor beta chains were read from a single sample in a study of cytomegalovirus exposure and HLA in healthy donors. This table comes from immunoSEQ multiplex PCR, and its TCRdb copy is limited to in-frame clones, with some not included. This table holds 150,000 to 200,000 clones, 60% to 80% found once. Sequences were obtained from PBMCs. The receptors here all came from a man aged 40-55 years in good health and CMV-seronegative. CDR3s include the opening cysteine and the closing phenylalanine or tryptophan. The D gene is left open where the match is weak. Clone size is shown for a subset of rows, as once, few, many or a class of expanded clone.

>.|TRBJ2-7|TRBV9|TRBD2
CASSVGLAHNSYEQYF
TGTGCCAGCAGCGTAGGACTAGCTCACAACTCCTACGAGCAGTACTTC
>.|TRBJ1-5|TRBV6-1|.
CASSEGVQGHQPQHF
TGTGCCAGCAGTGAAGGAGTCCAGGGGCATCAGCCCCAGCATTTT
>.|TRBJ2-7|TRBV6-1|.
CASSAPTPGHRIF
TGTGCCAGCAGCGCCCCCACGCCGGGACACAGAATCTTC
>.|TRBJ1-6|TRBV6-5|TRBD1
CASSPGQGVAPLHF
TGTGCCAGCAGTCCGGGACAGGGGGTTGCACCCCTCCACTTT
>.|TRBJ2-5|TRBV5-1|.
CASSSPEGGETQYF
TGCGCCAGCAGCTCCCCGGAAGGAGGGGAGACCCAGTACTTC
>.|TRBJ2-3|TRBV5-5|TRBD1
CASSFTHTTGGGTDTQYF
TGTGCCAGCAGCTTTACCCATACGACAGGGGGCGGCACAGATACGCAGTATTTT
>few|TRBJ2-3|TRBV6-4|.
CASSERGHNTDTQYF
TGTGCCAGCAGTGAAAGAGGACATAACACAGATACGCAGTATTTT
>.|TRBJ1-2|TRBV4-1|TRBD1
CASSQGGLIRTGKDYTF
TGCGCCAGCAGCCAAGGCGGATTGATCCGGACAGGGAAGGACTACACCTTC
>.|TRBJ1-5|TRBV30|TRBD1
CAWRGTGGRQPQHF
TGTGCCTGGAGGGGGACAGGGGGCCGTCAGCCCCAGCATTTT
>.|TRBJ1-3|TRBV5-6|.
CASSPWTVFPNTIYF
TGTGCCAGCAGCCCATGGACAGTTTTCCCAAACACCATATATTTT
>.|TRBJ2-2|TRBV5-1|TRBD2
CASSLEGLALGELFF
TGCGCCAGCAGCTTGGAGGGACTAGCCCTCGGGGAGCTGTTTTTT
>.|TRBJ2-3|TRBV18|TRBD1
CASSPTGGTDTQYF
TGTGCCAGCTCACCGACAGGGGGTACAGATACGCAGTATTTT
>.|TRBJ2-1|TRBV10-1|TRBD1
CASRPDRDEQFF
TGCGCCAGCAGACCCGACAGGGATGAGCAGTTCTTC
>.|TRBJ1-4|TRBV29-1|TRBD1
CSAGQGNEKLFF
TGCAGCGCGGGACAGGGAAATGAAAAACTGTTTTTT
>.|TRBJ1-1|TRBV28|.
CASSLRGRELNTEAFF
TGTGCCAGCAGTTTACGGGGAAGAGAGTTGAACACTGAAGCTTTCTTT
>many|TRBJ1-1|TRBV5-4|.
CASSLLGGGILDTEAFF
TGTGCCAGCAGCTTGCTGGGAGGGGGTATATTGGACACTGAAGCTTTCTTT
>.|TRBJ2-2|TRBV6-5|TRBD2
CASSYGRGRGGELFF
TGTGCCAGCAGTTACGGGAGGGGCCGGGGCGGGGAGCTGTTTTTT
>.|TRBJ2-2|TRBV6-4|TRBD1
CASSVQSPGTGSTGELFF
TGTGCCAGCAGTGTCCAAAGCCCCGGGACAGGGAGCACCGGGGAGCTGTTTTTT
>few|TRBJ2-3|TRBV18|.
CASSPPSGPVTDTQYF
TGTGCCAGCTCACCACCTAGCGGCCCAGTCACAGATACGCAGTATTTT